This TCR beta chain was retrieved from a study of T-cell memory formation after mild COVID-19. This clonotype was seen a few times. This CDR3 comprises 16 residues. V was trimmed by 3 bases and J by 1 base, leaving 14 bases between them. The germline CDR1 and CDR2 sequences are LGHNA and YSLEER. 5'RACE with constant-segment primers yielded barcoded, UMI-tagged TCR alpha and TCR beta cDNA libraries. One entry per CDR3 protein results from TCRdb running MiXCR on the 5' RACE reads. The repertoire holds hundreds of thousands of distinct CDR3 sequences, with 20% to 25% as singletons. The sample consisted of PBMCs or a T cell subset sorted from them (not recorded which). This receptor was obtained from a man between 18 and 35 years old who had mild COVID-19 (a few samples of this study predate the infection). Cell type and time point are not known. The genes are TRBV4-3 and TRBJ2-3; possibly TRBD1 or TRBD2 for D (5 bases each). The DNA for the CDR3 is TGCGCCAGCAGCCAGGGTCCACGGGGCCGCACAGATACGCAGTATTTT. Translation: CASSQGPRGRTDTQYF.